Many counts were recorded for the clone carrying this T cell receptor beta chain. The antigen is not known. The source of the sample is a study of human T cells and chemical hapten exposure. Study findings and constraints: It was expanded TCRs that formed significantly more large CDR3 similarity clusters than controls did.

V dropped 0 bases and J dropped 2 bases, with 11 bases sitting between them. The CDR3 has 15 residues. Germline loops: CDR1 LGHNA, CDR2 YSLEER. Time point reported: patch test 3, about 24 weeks after DPC sensitization. Noted treatment: therapeutic diphenylcyclopropenone sensitization with weekly scalp DPC. People who gave samples had alopecia, were 18 to 70 years old, and were suitable for DPC. MiXCR was run by TCRdb on the RACE reads, yielding one entry per CDR3 protein. The table has tens of thousands of distinct CDR3 sequences, roughly 11% seen once. The chain is built from TRBV4-3 and TRBJ2-7, with a weak D call TRBD2 (6 bases). The sequence was collected from a woman between 45 and 60 years old with alopecia areata. Some clones in this sample may be carry-over from other donors' samples. Sequenced material: whole blood, taken in connection with sensitization to the hapten diphenylcyclopropenone (DPC). The CDR3 sequence: CASSQDLEGTYEQYF. DNA for the CDR3: TGCGCCAGCAGCCAAGATCTGGAGGGTACCTACGAGCAGTACTTC.